These 10 T cell receptor beta chains came from one sample sequenced in a study of early stage breast cancer tumors. Some clones are missing from TCRdb's copy, which holds only in-frame ones; the method was immunoSEQ multiplex PCR. The table shows about 31,000 clones, with 74% occurring only once. Sequenced material: blood. The receptors originated from a person aged 35-50 years with breast cancer.

The genes are TRBV15 and TRBJ1-2; D possibly corresponds to TRBD1 (5 bases). The length of the CDR3 is 14 residues. In germline, CDR1 is LNHNV, CDR2 YYDKDF (reference sequence). Trimming pared 5 bases from V and 8 bases from J, leaving 18 bases between. The CDR3 bases are TGTGCCACCAGCCCCAGCGGGGGGTTCTACGGCTACACCTTC. Protein product: CATSPSGGFYGYTF.

V and J are TRBV7-2 and TRBJ2-5; TRBD2 agrees at 11 bases. Trimming at V came to 3 bases and at J to 3 bases, leaving 3 bases not matched to a gene. This CDR3 contains 15 residues. The germline CDR1 and CDR2 sequences are SGHTA and FQGNSA. This CDR3 reads CASSFTSGRKETQYF. CDR3 coding DNA: TGTGCCAGCAGCTTTACTAGCGGGAGAAAAGAGACCCAGTACTTC.

The chain has TRBV6-4 and TRBJ2-3; 8 nucleotides match TRBD2. Germline values: CDR1 MRHNA, CDR2 SNTAGT. Unmatched junction bases numbered 3, after V lost 3 bases and J lost 1 base. The CDR3 consists of 15 residues. The CDR3 DNA sequence: TGTGCCAGCAGTGATGGAGCGGGAGGCACAGATACGCAGTATTTT. Protein sequence: CASSDGAGGTDTQYF.

This clone was seen only a few times. The chain carries TRBV10-3 and TRBJ2-7; 10 positions agree with TRBD2. The CDR3 has 15 residues. The germline V gene encodes CDR1 ENHRY and CDR2 SYGVKD. The V gene end was trimmed by 2 bases and the J gene end by 2 bases; junction bases not matched to a gene: 3. CDR3 coding DNA: TGTGCCATCAGTGAGGGACTAGCGGAGGCCTACGAGCAGTACTTC. Amino acids: CAISEGLAEAYEQYF.

This chain uses TRBV7-9 with TRBJ1-2, with D unclear. The CDR3 is 15 residues long. Germline V gives CDR1 SEHNR, CDR2 FQNEAQ (reference sequence). V lost 4 bases, J lost 5 bases, and 17 bases lay in between. CDR3 DNA sequence: TGTGCCAGCAGCTCAGCGGCGGATTTTCCGTATGGCTACACCTTC. This encodes CASSSAADFPYGYTF.

The rearrangement links TRBV5-5 to TRBJ1-2, with TRBD1 identical over 11 bases. The J segment lost 8 bases and the V segment lost 3 bases, leaving 3 bases of the junction unmatched. Looked up from germline, CDR1 is SGHKS and CDR2 is YYEKEE (reference sequence). The CDR3 sequence is 13 residues long. CDR3 coding DNA: TGTGCCAGCAGCTCGGGACAGGGGGAAGGCTACACCTTC. Its protein is CASSSGQGEGYTF.

The CDR3 DNA sequence: TGTGCCAGCAGTCGACTAGCGGAATCCTACGAGCAGTACTTC. Translating it yields CASSRLAESYEQYF. The chain carries TRBV6-6 and TRBJ2-7, with 9 bases matching TRBD2. CDR1 and CDR2 (germline): MNHNY, SVGAGI (reference sequence). V was pared by 5 bases and J by 1 base, with 3 bases of the junction left unmatched. The CDR3 is 14 amino acids.

This chain joins TRBV6-1 and TRBJ1-1, with 7 bases fitting TRBD1. The CDR3 has 14 residues. CDR1 is MNHNS and CDR2 is SASEGT in the germline V gene. J was trimmed by 6 bases and V by 6 bases; bases with no gene match: 10. As DNA, the CDR3 is TGTGCCAGCAGACCAGACAGGGCTCGCGCTGAAGCTTTCTTT. Protein sequence: CASRPDRARAEAFF.

The chain uses TRBV11-3 and TRBJ1-2, with 10 bases that match TRBD1. This CDR3 comprises 16 residues. CDR1 and CDR2 (germline): SGHNT, YENEEA. The V and J ends lost 3 bases and 4 bases, in that order; junction bases with no gene match: 8. CDR3 DNA sequence: TGTGCCAGCAGCTTGACCGACAGGGGGCTTATCTATGGCTACACCTTC. It codes for CASSLTDRGLIYGYTF.

This chain connects TRBV18 to TRBJ1-3; unclear D gene. Germline V gene sequence: CDR1 KGHSH, CDR2 LQKENI. V was trimmed by 4 bases and J by 6 bases, leaving 13 bases between them. CDR3 size: 14 residues. Written as DNA, the CDR3 is TGTGCCAGCTCACGGGCAGCGGATGCAAACACCATATATTTT. This codes for CASSRAADANTIYF.